This TCR beta chain was documented in a study of cytomegalovirus exposure and HLA in healthy donors. The study, taken as a whole, reports: Cytomegalovirus association was listed for about 180 TCR beta chains. Available immune exposure information was restricted to CMV serostatus only. A previous analysis found most TCR beta V segments productive roughly 87% or roughly 30% of the time.

V was shortened by 4 bases and J by 5 bases, with 9 bases between the two germline ends. This CDR3 region has 12 residues. Germline V lookup: CDR1 LNHNV, CDR2 YYDKDF (reference sequence). With regard to this clone: Its antigen is unknown.

The donors comprised healthy bone marrow donors. The PCR made use of 60 Vbeta and 13 Jbeta primers. Clones were sequenced by immunoSEQ multiplex PCR, and TCRdb holds only the in-frame ones, with some missing. The sample table sets out 140,000 to 150,000 clones. The V gene is TRBV15, the J gene TRBJ2-7; no reliable D call. Sequencing was carried out using PBMCs. This receptor was obtained from a male donor in good health and CMV-seronegative. In nucleotides, the CDR3 is TGTGCCACCAGCAAGTACGGAGACGAGCAGTACTTC. It translates to CATSKYGDEQYF. Looking up the rest from reference TRBV15 and TRBJ2-7 gives the full variable domain: DAMVIQNPRYQVTQFGKPVTLSCSQTLNHNVMYWYQQKSSQAPKLLFHYYDKDFNNEADTPDNFQSRRPNTSFCFLDIRSPGLGDTAMYLCATSKYGDEQYFGPGTRLTVT.